This T cell receptor beta chain was sequenced during a study of T cells of healthy individuals. Trimming pared 8 bases from V and 2 bases from J, leaving 12 bases between. This CDR3 region has 13 residues. Per germline, CDR1 SEHNR and CDR2 FQNEAQ (reference sequence). TCRdb reprocessed the 5' RACE reads with MiXCR, giving one entry per CDR3 protein. Here the sample spans tens of thousands of distinct CDR3 sequences, approximately 15% being singletons. The table lists this clonotype with many counts. J is TRBJ1-1 and V is TRBV7-9, with D possibly matching TRBD1 (6 bases). The clonotype was recovered from a human donor in good health. In DNA form, the CDR3 reads TGTGCCAGCTTCGGACAGAGAAACACTGAAGCTTTCTTT. Translated: CASFGQRNTEAFF.